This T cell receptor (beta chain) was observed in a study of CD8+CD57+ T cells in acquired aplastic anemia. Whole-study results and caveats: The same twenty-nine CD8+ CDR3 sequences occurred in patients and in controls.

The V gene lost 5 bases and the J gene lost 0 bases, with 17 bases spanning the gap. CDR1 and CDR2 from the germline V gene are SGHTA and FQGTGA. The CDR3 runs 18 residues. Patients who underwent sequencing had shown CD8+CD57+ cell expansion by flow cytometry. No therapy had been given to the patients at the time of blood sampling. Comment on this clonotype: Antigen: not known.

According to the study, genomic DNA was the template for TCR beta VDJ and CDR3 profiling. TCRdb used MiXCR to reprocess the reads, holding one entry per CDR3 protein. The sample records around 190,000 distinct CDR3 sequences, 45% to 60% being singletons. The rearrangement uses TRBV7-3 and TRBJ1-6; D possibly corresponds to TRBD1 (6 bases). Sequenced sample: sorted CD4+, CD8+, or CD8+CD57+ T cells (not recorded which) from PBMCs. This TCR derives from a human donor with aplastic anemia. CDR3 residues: CASSPGGGGRSYNSPLHF. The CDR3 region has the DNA TGTGCCAGCAGCCCCGGTGGGGGGGGGCGCTCCTATAATTCACCCCTCCACTTT.